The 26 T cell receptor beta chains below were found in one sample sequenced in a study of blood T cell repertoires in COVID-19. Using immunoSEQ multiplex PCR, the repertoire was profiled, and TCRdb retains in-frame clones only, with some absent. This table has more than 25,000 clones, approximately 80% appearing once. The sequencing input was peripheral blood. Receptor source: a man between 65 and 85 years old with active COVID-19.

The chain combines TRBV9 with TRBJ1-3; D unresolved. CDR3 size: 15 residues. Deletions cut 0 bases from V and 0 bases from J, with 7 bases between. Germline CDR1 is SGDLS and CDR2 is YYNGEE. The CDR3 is CASSVVGSSGNTIYF. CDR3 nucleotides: TGTGCCAGCAGCGTAGTAGGGAGCTCTGGAAACACCATATATTTT.

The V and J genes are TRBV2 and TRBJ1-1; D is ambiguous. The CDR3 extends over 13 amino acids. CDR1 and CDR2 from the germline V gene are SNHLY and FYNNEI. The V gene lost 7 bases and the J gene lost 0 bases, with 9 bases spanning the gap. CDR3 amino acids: CASTNALNTEAFF. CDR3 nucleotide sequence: TGTGCCAGCACTAATGCTCTGAACACTGAAGCTTTCTTT.

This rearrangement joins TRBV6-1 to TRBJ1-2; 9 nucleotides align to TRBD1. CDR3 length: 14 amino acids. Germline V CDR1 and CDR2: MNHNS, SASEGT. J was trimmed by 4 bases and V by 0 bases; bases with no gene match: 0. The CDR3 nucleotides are TGTGCCAGCAGTGAAGCGGACAGGGGCTATGGCTACACCTTC. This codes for CASSEADRGYGYTF.

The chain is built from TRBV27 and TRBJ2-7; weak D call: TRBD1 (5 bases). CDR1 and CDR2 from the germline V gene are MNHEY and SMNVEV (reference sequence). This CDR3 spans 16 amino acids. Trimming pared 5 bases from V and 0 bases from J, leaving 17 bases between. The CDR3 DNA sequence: TGTGCCAGCAGTATCGGCGCAGGGCTAAGCTCCTACGAGCAGTACTTC. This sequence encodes CASSIGAGLSSYEQYF.

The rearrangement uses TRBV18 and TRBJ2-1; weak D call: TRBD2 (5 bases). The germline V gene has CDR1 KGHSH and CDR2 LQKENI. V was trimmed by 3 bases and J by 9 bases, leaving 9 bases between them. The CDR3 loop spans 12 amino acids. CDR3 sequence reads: CASSPLAGEQFF. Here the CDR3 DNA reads TGTGCCAGCTCACCGCTAGCTGGTGAGCAGTTCTTC.

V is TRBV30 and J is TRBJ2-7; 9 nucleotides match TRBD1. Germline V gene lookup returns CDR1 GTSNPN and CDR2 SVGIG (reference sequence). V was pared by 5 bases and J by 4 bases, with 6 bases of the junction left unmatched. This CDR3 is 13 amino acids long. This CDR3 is CAWARDREYEQYF. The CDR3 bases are TGTGCCTGGGCCCGGGACAGGGAGTACGAGCAGTACTTC.

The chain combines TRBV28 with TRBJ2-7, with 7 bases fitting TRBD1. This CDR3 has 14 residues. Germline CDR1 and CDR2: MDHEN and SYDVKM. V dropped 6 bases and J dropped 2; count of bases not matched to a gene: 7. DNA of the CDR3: TGTGCCAGCAGCTCGACAGGGCCGACCTACGAGCAGTACTTC. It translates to CASSSTGPTYEQYF.

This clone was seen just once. This CDR3 is CATSDLRGLAEHNEQFF. The DNA for the CDR3 is TGTGCCACCAGTGATTTGCGGGGACTAGCGGAGCACAATGAGCAGTTCTTC. The chain couples TRBV24-1 to TRBJ2-1; 11 bases match TRBD2. The ends lost 0 bases at V and 5 bases at J; junction bases unmatched: 5. This CDR3 is 17 amino acids long. Germline values: CDR1 KGHDR, CDR2 SFDVKD.

DNA of the CDR3: TGTGCCAGCAGTTACGGGACAGTGAGCGAGCAGTACTTC. It specifies CASSYGTVSEQYF. The chain has TRBV6-5 and TRBJ2-7; 7 nucleotides agree with TRBD1. Germline V gene data show CDR1 as MNHEY and CDR2 as SVGAGI. The V and J ends lost 2 bases and 6 bases, in that order; junction bases with no gene match: 4. The CDR3 sequence is 13 residues long.

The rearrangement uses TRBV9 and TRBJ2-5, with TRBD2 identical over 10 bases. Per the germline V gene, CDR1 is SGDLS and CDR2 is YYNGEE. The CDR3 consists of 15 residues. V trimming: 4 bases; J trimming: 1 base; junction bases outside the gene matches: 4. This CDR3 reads CASSRTSGAQETQYF. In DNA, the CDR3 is TGTGCCAGCAGCAGGACTAGCGGAGCCCAAGAGACCCAGTACTTC.

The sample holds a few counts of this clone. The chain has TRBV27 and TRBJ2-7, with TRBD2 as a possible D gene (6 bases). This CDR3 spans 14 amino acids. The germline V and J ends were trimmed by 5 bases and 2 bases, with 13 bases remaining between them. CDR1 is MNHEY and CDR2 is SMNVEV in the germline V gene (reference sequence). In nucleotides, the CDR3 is TGTGCCAGCAGTCCGCGGGGCGGTGCCTACGAGCAGTACTTC. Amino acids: CASSPRGGAYEQYF.

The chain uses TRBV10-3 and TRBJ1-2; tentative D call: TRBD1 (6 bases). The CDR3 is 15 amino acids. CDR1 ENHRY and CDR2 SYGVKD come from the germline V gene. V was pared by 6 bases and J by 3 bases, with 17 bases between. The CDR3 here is CAISTKGGWDYGYTF. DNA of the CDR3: TGTGCCATCAGCACCAAAGGGGGTTGGGACTATGGCTACACCTTC.

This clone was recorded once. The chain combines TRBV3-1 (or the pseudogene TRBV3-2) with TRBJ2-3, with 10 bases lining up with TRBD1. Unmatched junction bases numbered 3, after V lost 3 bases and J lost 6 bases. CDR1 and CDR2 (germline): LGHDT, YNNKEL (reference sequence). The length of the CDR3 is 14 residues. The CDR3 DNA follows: TGTGCCAGCAGCCAGGGACAGGGGCAGGATACGCAGTATTTT. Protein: CASSQGQGQDTQYF.

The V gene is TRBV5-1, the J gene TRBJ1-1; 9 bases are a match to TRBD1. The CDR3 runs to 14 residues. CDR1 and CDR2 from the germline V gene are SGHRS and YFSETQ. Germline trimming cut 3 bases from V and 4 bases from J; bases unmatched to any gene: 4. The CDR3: CASSSQGASTEAFF. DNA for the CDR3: TGCGCCAGCAGCTCACAGGGGGCGAGCACTGAAGCTTTCTTT.

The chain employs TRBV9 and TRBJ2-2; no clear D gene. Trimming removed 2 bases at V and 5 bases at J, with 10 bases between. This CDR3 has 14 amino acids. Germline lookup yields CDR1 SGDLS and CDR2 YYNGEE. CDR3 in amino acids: CASSVLSQTGELFF. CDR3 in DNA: TGTGCCAGCAGCGTCCTGTCCCAGACCGGGGAGCTGTTTTTT.

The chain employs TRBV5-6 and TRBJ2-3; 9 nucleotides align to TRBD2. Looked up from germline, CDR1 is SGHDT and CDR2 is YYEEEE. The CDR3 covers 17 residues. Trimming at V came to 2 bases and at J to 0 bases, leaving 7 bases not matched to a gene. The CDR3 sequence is CASSLRIAGASTDTQYF. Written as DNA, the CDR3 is TGTGCCAGCAGCTTAAGGATAGCGGGGGCTAGCACAGATACGCAGTATTTT.

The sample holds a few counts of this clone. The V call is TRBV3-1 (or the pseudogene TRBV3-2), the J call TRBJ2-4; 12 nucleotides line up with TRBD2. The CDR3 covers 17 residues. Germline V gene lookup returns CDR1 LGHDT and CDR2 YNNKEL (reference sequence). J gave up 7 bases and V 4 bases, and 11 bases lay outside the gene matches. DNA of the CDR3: TGTGCCAGCAGCCCTCAGGGGACTAGCGGGCCTACTAACATTCAGTACTTC. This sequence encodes CASSPQGTSGPTNIQYF.

CDR3 in amino acids: CASSPLSDRSTDTQYF. The CDR3 DNA reads TGTGCCAGCAGTCCACTTTCGGACAGAAGCACAGATACGCAGTATTTT. V usage is TRBV6-4 and J usage is TRBJ2-3; the D gene is possibly TRBD1 (6 bases). Trimming took 5 bases from V and 0 from J, leaving 15 bases between them. There are 16 residues in the CDR3. Germline CDR1 and CDR2: MRHNA and SNTAGT.

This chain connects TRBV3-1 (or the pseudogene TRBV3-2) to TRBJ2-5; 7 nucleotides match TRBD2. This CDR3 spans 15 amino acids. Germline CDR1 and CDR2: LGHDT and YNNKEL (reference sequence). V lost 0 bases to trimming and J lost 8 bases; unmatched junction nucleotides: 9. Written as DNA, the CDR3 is TGTGCCAGCAGCCAAGACGCCCGTTCGGGGGGTACCCAGTACTTC. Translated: CASSQDARSGGTQYF.

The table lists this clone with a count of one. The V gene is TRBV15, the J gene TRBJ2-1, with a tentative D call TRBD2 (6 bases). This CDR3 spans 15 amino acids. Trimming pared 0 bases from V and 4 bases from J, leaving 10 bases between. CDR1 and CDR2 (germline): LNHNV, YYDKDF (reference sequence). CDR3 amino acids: CATSRDRTTYNEQFF. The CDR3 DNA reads TGTGCCACCAGCAGAGATCGGACTACTTACAATGAGCAGTTCTTC. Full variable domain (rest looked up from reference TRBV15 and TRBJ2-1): DAMVIQNPRYQVTQFGKPVTLSCSQTLNHNVMYWYQQKSSQAPKLLFHYYDKDFNNEADTPDNFQSRRPNTSFCFLDIRSPGLGDTAMYLCATSRDRTTYNEQFFGPGTRLTVL.

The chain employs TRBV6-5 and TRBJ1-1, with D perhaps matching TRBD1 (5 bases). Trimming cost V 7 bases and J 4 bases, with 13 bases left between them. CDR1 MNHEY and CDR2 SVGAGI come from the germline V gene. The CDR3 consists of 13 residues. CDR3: CASNSGVGTEAFF. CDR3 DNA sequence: TGTGCCAGCAATTCGGGGGTGGGCACTGAAGCTTTCTTT.

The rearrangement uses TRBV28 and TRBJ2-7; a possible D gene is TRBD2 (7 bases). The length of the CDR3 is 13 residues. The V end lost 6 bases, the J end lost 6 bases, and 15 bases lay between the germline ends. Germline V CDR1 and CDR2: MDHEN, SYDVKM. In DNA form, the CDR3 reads TGTGCCAGCAGGAAGGGGGGGTACCGCGAGCAGTACTTC. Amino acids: CASRKGGYREQYF.

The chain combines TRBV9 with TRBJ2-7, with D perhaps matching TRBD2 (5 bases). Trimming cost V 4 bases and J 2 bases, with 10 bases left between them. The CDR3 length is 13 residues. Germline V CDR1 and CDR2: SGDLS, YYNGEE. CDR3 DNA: TGTGCCAGCAGCCCAAGCGGACCCTACGAGCAGTACTTC. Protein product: CASSPSGPYEQYF.

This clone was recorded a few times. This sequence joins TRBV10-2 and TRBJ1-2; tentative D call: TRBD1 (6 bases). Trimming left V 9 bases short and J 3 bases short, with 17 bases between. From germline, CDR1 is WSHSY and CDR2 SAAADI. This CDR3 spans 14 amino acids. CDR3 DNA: TGCGCCAGTGGGGGGGCAGGGGTGGACTATGGCTACACCTTC. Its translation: CASGGAGVDYGYTF.

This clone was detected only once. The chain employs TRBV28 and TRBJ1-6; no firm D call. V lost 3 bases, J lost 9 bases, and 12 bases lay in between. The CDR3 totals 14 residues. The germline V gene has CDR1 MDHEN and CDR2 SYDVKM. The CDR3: CASSLRSTGSPLHF. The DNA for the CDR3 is TGTGCCAGCAGTTTGAGGTCGACTGGTTCACCCCTCCACTTT.

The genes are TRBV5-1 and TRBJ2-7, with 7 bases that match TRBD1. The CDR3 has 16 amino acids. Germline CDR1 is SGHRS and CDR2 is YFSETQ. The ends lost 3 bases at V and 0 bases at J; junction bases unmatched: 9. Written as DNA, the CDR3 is TGCGCCAGCAGCTCCCAAAAGGGACAGAGCTCCTACGAGCAGTACTTC. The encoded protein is CASSSQKGQSSYEQYF.